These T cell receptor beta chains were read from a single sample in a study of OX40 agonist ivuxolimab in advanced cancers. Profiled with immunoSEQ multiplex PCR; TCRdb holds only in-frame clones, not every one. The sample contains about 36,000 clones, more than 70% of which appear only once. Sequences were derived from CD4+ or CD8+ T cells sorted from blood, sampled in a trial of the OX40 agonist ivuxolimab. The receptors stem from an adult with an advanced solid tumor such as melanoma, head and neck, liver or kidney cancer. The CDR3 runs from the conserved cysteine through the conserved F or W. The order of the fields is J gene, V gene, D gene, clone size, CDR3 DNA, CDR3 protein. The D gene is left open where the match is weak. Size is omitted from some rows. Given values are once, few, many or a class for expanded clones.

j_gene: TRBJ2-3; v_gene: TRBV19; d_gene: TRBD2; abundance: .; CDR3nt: TGTGCCAGTAGTATAAGACTAGCGGACACAGATACGCAGTATTTT; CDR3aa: CASSIRLADTDTQYF
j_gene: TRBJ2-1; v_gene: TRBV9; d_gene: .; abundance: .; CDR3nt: TGTGCCAGCAGCGTAGAGGGGTCCCTCAGCTCCTACAATGAGCAGTTCTTC; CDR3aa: CASSVEGSLSSYNEQFF
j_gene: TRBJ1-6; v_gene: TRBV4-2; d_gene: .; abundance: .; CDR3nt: TGTGCCAGCAGCCAAGAATGGAAACAAATCAATTCACCCCTCCACTTT; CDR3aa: CASSQEWKQINSPLHF
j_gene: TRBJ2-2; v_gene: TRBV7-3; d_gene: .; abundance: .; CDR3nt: TGTGCCAGCAGCTTAGGTACCGCGAACACCGGGGAGCTGTTTTTT; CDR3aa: CASSLGTANTGELFF
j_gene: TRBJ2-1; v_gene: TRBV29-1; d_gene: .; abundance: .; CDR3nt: TGCAGCGTTGCTTCCCGGGACTTGCGATCCTACAATGAGCAGTTCTTC; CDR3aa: CSVASRDLRSYNEQFF
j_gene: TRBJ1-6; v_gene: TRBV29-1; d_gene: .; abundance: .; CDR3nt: TGCAGCCCGGGGGGAGACGCTTATAATTCACCCCTCCACTTT; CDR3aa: CSPGGDAYNSPLHF
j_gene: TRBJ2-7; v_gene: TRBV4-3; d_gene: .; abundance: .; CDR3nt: TGCGCCAGCAGCCAACGAACCGGGACCCCAAGCTCCTACGAGCAGTACTTC; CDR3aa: CASSQRTGTPSSYEQYF
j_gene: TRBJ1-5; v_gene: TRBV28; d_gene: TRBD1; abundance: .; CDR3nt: TGTGCCAGCAGTTCCCCGGGACAGGGGGCTTGGCAGCCCCAGCATTTT; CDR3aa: CASSSPGQGAWQPQHF
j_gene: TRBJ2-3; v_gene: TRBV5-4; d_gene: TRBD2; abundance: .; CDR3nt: TGTGCCAGCAGCTTCGGCCTAGTGGGAGGGTTAGATACGCAGTATTTT; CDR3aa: CASSFGLVGGLDTQYF
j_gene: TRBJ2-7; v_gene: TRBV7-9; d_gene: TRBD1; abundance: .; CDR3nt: TGTGCCAGCACCGAGGGGGCATCGTACGCAGACGAGCAGTACTTC; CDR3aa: CASTEGASYADEQYF
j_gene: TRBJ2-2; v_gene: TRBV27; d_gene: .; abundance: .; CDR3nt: TGTGCCAGCAGAGAGATCAGGGGGGCCCTACATTGGGGGCGCACCGGGGAGCTGTTTTTT; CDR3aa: CASREIRGALHWGRTGELFF
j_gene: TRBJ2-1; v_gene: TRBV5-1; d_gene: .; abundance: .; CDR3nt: TGCGCCAGCAGCGCATACCCTAGCCGCTCCTACAATGAGCAGTTCTTC; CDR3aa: CASSAYPSRSYNEQFF
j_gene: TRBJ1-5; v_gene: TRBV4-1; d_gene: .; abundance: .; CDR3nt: TGCGCCAGCAGCCAAGTGTCCAGCGACAATCAGCCCCAGCATTTT; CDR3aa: CASSQVSSDNQPQHF
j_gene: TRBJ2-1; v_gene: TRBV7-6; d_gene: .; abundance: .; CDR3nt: TGTGCCAGCAGCTCCGTATCCTACAATGAGCAGTTCTTC; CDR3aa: CASSSVSYNEQFF
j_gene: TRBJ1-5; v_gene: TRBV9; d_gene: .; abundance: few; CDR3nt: TGTGCCAGCAGCGTGGACAATCAGCCCCAGCATTTT; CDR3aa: CASSVDNQPQHF
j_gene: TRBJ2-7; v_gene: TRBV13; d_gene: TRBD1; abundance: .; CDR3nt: TGTGCCAGCAGCTTACGCGCGACAGGGGGTTACGAGCAGTACTTC; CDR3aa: CASSLRATGGYEQYF
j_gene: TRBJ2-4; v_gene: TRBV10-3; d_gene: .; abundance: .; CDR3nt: TGTGCCATCAGTGAGTCGATCGGGGGCCCCAAAAACATTCAGTACTTC; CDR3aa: CAISESIGGPKNIQYF
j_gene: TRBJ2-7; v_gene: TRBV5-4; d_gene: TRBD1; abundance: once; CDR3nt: TGTGCCAGCAGCCCAACAGGGGCGAGCTACGAGCAGTACTTC; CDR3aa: CASSPTGASYEQYF
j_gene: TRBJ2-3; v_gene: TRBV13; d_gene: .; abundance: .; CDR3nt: TGTGCCAGCAGCTTCGGTGGCCGGTGGGATACGCAGTATTTT; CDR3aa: CASSFGGRWDTQYF
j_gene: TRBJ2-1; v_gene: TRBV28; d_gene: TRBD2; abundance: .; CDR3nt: TGTGCCAGCAGTTTTATTGGTCCAGCGGGAGACGGATACAATGAGCAGTTCTTC; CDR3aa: CASSFIGPAGDGYNEQFF